This TCR beta chain was sequenced during a study of blood T cell repertoires in COVID-19. Study context: Acute and convalescent COVID-19 specimens originated in the United States, Italy and Spain. Sample material is recorded as cDNA or gDNA derived from T cells, B-cell-depleted T cells, or PBMCs.

Germline-derived CDR1 and CDR2 are SGHTA and FQGNSA. V shed 4 bases and J 0 bases; nucleotides not matched to a gene: 4. CDR3 length: 15 amino acids. In the study's own analysis: The authors estimated nucleated cell counts from reference gene primer amplification. Assay used: immunoSEQ multiplex PCR; TCRdb lists only in-frame clones, some missing. V and J calls and clone size are given by that table; D and trimming were obtained from the DNA. The sample includes a few hundred thousand clones, roughly 80% of them seen just once. The chain joins TRBV7-2 to TRBJ2-3, with 7 positions matching TRBD2. Material for sequencing was peripheral blood. This receptor was obtained from a human donor in a cohort sampled during active COVID-19. CDR3 DNA sequence: TGTGCCAGCAGCTCCTATAGCGGGAGCACAGATACGCAGTATTTT. Protein sequence: CASSSYSGSTDTQYF.